Listed here are 31 T cell receptor beta chains from one sample, sequenced in a study (dated by TCRdb to the mid-2010s). Receptor libraries were prepared by RT-PCR. Data came from an Illumina MiSeq. TCRdb itself trimmed the public reads at Q25 with fastp, ran MiXCR and retained productive beta chains. Duplicate CDR3 protein sequences are folded into a single record with the most common DNA and genes. Here the sample has more than 550,000 distinct CDR3 sequences; 14% occur a single time. The ten largest clonotypes hold 3.6% of the sample. What was sequenced was memory CD4+ T cells from blood. Receptors were obtained from a female donor in good health, serving as a healthy control.

The J gene is TRBJ1-2, the V gene TRBV6-1; D unclear. Trimming took off 2 bases at V and 2 bases at J, with 9 bases between the two ends. The germline gives CDR1 MNHNS, CDR2 SASEGT. CDR3 size: 14 residues. CDR3 coding DNA: TGTGCCAGCAGTGAAAACCCGCAGAACTATGGCTACACCTTC. This gives the protein CASSENPQNYGYTF.

This clonotype has ten or more counts. This chain joins TRBV6-1 and TRBJ1-2; D not resolved. V gave up 1 base and J gave up 8 bases, with 23 bases separating them. Germline CDR1 MNHNS, CDR2 SASEGT. The CDR3 loop spans 17 amino acids. CDR3 DNA sequence: TGTGCCAGCAGTGAAGGAAGGCCCCAAAGCCAACCAAGGGGCTACACCTTC. Amino acids: CASSEGRPQSQPRGYTF.

V usage is TRBV5-1 and J usage is TRBJ1-2, with D uncertain. The CDR3 has 15 amino acids. Trimming removed 1 base at V and 5 bases at J, with 15 bases between. Germline CDR1 SGHRS, CDR2 YFSETQ. The CDR3 protein is CASSLSDIGWYGYTF. The CDR3, as DNA: TGCGCCAGCAGCTTGTCCGATATTGGGTGGTATGGCTACACCTTC.

The chain joins TRBV20-1 to TRBJ1-5, with D hard to call. Germline V CDR1 and CDR2: DFQATT, SNEGSKA (reference sequence). V was shortened by 1 base and J by 3 bases, with 7 bases between the two germline ends. CDR3 length: 13 amino acids. CDR3 residues: CSARVGLNQPQHF. The CDR3, as DNA: TGCAGTGCTAGAGTTGGCCTCAATCAGCCCCAGCATTTT.

This clonotype showed up just a few times. The chain carries TRBV6-5 and TRBJ1-1; D is unresolved. The V gene's germline CDR1 is MNHEY and CDR2 SVGAGI. Trimming left V 6 bases short and J 6 bases short, with 14 bases between. This CDR3 spans 13 amino acids. In DNA form, the CDR3 reads TGTGCCAGCAGCGCCCGAAATGGCGCTGAAGCTTTCTTT. Encoded protein: CASSARNGAEAFF.

The chain combines TRBV9 with TRBJ1-6; no definite D call. The V gene's germline CDR1 is SGDLS and CDR2 YYNGEE. Trimming removed 4 bases at V and 3 bases at J, with 8 bases between. The CDR3 runs 14 residues. CDR3 sequence (DNA): TGTGCCAGCAGCCCCCTGGACTATAATTCACCCCTCCACTTT. This gives the protein CASSPLDYNSPLHF.

This clonotype was observed many times. The chain couples TRBV6-5 to TRBJ1-1; 8 positions match TRBD1. Germline V lookup: CDR1 MNHEY, CDR2 SVGAGI. The CDR3 sequence is 14 residues long. V lost 2 bases to trimming and J lost 5 bases; unmatched junction nucleotides: 4. This chain's CDR3 is CASSYDRGVTEAFF. DNA of the CDR3: TGTGCCAGCAGTTACGACAGGGGAGTGACTGAAGCTTTCTTT.

Worth noting for this clonotype: A much larger clone differs from this one at a single base, so this may be a read error. The gene calls are TRBV29-1 and TRBJ1-2; D not resolved. The CDR3 loop spans 12 amino acids. Trimming pared 1 base from V and 8 bases from J, leaving 11 bases between. Germline CDR1 SQVTM, CDR2 ANQGSEA. The CDR3 is CSVEVFLGGYTF. CDR3 bases: TGCAGCGTTGAAGTATTCCTCGGCGGCTACACCTTC.

This chain links TRBV7-3 with TRBJ2-1; 8 bases line up with TRBD2. CDR3 size: 16 residues. With V trimmed by 4 bases and J by 7 bases, 12 bases remained unmatched. CDR1 is SGHTA, CDR2 FQGTGA, per germline. The chain's CDR3 is CASSSTRAGGGNEQFF. The CDR3 DNA reads TGTGCCAGCAGCTCAACGCGTGCGGGAGGTGGAAATGAGCAGTTCTTC.

The DNA of the CDR3 is TGTGCCAGCAGTTACTTGGGGCGGACGGGCACAGATACGCAGTATTTT. As protein: CASSYLGRTGTDTQYF. V usage is TRBV5-5 and J usage is TRBJ2-3, with a tentative D call TRBD1 (5 bases). The V gene lost 5 bases and the J gene lost 1 base, with 17 bases spanning the gap. The V gene's germline CDR1 is SGHKS and CDR2 YYEKEE (reference sequence). The CDR3 is made up of 16 amino acids.

This CDR3 reads CASSPYQDRPAFF. The CDR3 DNA follows: TGTGCCAGCTCGCCTTATCAGGACCGACCCGCTTTCTTT. V and J are TRBV18 and TRBJ1-1; D remains ambiguous. Germline assignment: CDR1 KGHSH and CDR2 LQKENI. CDR3 length: 13 residues. V lost 6 bases and J lost 11, with 19 bases in between.

In this sample, this clonotype turned up many times. The chain couples TRBV27 to TRBJ2-3, with 7 positions matching TRBD2. This CDR3 spans 15 amino acids. V lost 5 bases, J lost 2 bases, and 7 bases stayed unmatched. Germline CDR1 and CDR2: MNHEY and SMNVEV (reference sequence). The CDR3 protein is CASSQPGLLTDTQYF. Written as DNA, the CDR3 is TGTGCCAGCAGTCAACCGGGACTACTCACAGATACGCAGTATTTT.

The sample holds a few counts of this clonotype. The V and J genes are TRBV5-1 and TRBJ2-3, with D possibly matching TRBD2 (6 bases). CDR1 and CDR2 (germline): SGHRS, YFSETQ. The CDR3 totals 16 residues. Deletions cut 1 base from V and 0 bases from J, with 12 bases between. CDR3 sequence (DNA): TGCGCCAGCAGCTTGCTCGGGAGTACTAGCACAGATACGCAGTATTTT. Translating gives CASSLLGSTSTDTQYF.

This clonotype was observed a handful of times. The chain joins TRBV5-1 to TRBJ2-5, with TRBD2 matching 7 bases. The germline V gene has CDR1 SGHRS and CDR2 YFSETQ. V gave up 3 bases and J gave up 5 bases; unmatched junction bases: 13. This CDR3 spans 16 amino acids. The CDR3 protein is CASSSGEGRAAETQYF. The CDR3 region has the DNA TGCGCCAGCAGCTCGGGTGAGGGGAGGGCCGCGGAGACCCAGTACTTC.

This clonotype was seen ten or more times. The chain is built from TRBV4-3 and TRBJ2-7; D uncertain. Deletions cut 1 base from V and 4 bases from J, with 8 bases between. The CDR3 sequence is 13 residues long. Germline V gene lookup returns CDR1 LGHNA and CDR2 YSLEER. The CDR3 loop reads CASSQANGYEQYF. The DNA for the CDR3 is TGCGCCAGCAGCCAAGCCAACGGGTACGAGCAGTACTTC.

V is TRBV4-3 and J is TRBJ1-3; 11 nucleotides agree with TRBD1. Looked up from germline, CDR1 is LGHNA and CDR2 is YSLEER. The CDR3 runs to 19 residues. V lost 2 bases to trimming and J lost 0 bases; unmatched junction nucleotides: 9. The CDR3 spells CASSQLRDRGTRSGNTIYF. In DNA, the CDR3 is TGCGCCAGCAGCCAACTCCGGGACAGGGGGACCCGCTCTGGAAACACCATATATTTT.

This clonotype was seen many times. The rearrangement links TRBV5-6 to TRBJ2-3; D might be TRBD2 (6 bases). CDR1 and CDR2 from the germline V gene are SGHDT and YYEEEE. CDR3 length: 15 residues. The V end lost 1 base, the J end lost 3 bases, and 12 bases lay between the germline ends. Written as DNA, the CDR3 is TGTGCCAGCAGCTTGTTGACGGGAGCGACAGATACGCAGTATTTT. It encodes CASSLLTGATDTQYF.

This clonotype has only a few counts. This chain uses TRBV7-2 with TRBJ2-7; 15 bases map to TRBD2. The CDR3 runs to 17 residues. Germline loops: CDR1 SGHTA, CDR2 FQGNSA. The V and J ends lost 5 bases and 0 bases, in that order; junction bases with no gene match: 5. The chain's CDR3 is CASSRGLAGGISYEQYF. The CDR3 DNA is TGTGCCAGCAGCCGGGGACTAGCGGGGGGCATCTCCTACGAGCAGTACTTC.

This clonotype has more than one count but fewer than ten. The CDR3 coding sequence is TGTGCCAGCAGCCCACGGACGAGGACTGAAGCTTTCTTT. Translation gives CASSPRTRTEAFF. The chain carries TRBV7-8 and TRBJ1-1; D uncertain. Germline V gives CDR1 SGHVS, CDR2 FQNEAQ. V was trimmed by 5 bases and J by 5 bases, leaving 12 bases between them. The CDR3 has 13 residues.

This clonotype was counted a few times. V and J are TRBV20-1 and TRBJ2-3, with 10 bases lining up with TRBD1. V was pared by 6 bases and J by 0 bases, with 3 bases of the junction left unmatched. CDR1 and CDR2 from the germline V gene are DFQATT and SNEGSKA (reference sequence). The CDR3 runs 14 residues. In DNA, the CDR3 is TGCAGTGCAACGGACAGGGGGAGCACAGATACGCAGTATTTT. Its protein is CSATDRGSTDTQYF.

V usage is TRBV5-1 and J usage is TRBJ2-3; 7 nucleotides match TRBD1. The length of the CDR3 is 18 residues. The J segment lost 2 bases and the V segment lost 4 bases, leaving 16 bases of the junction unmatched. The germline V gene encodes CDR1 SGHRS and CDR2 YFSETQ. Here the CDR3 DNA reads TGCGCCAGCAGCGATGTACGGACAGGTTGGGGAAACACAGATACGCAGTATTTT. Translated: CASSDVRTGWGNTDTQYF. Filled out from reference TRBV5-1 and TRBJ2-3, the complete variable domain reads KAGVTQTPRYLIKTRGQQVTLSCSPISGHRSVSWYQQTPGQGLQFLFEYFSETQRNKGNFPGRFSGRQFSNSRSEMNVSTLELGDSALYLCASSDVRTGWGNTDTQYFGPGTRLTVL.

This clonotype turned up a few times. V usage is TRBV7-2 and J usage is TRBJ1-1; TRBD1 might be the D (5 bases). Germline values: CDR1 SGHTA, CDR2 FQGNSA. The CDR3 loop spans 15 amino acids. V lost 5 bases and J lost 1, with 14 bases in between. The CDR3 protein is CASSQSLGQNTEAFF. The CDR3 DNA reads TGTGCCAGCAGCCAGAGCCTAGGACAGAACACTGAAGCTTTCTTT.

The chain employs TRBV3-1 and TRBJ1-2; D is unclear. Deletions cut 2 bases from V and 4 bases from J, with 2 bases between. The germline V gene has CDR1 LGHDT and CDR2 YNNKEL (reference sequence). CDR3 size: 11 residues. The CDR3 nucleotides read TGTGCCAGCAGCCAACTCTATGGCTACACCTTC. This translates into CASSQLYGYTF.

This clonotype has just a few counts. This chain uses TRBV4-2 with TRBJ1-1; D might be TRBD1 (5 bases). The V end was cut by 3 bases, the J end by 8 bases, with 19 bases between. This CDR3 is 15 amino acids long. Germline lookup yields CDR1 LGHNA and CDR2 YNFKEQ. The chain's CDR3 is CASSQVLGEASEAFF. In DNA, the CDR3 is TGTGCCAGCAGCCAGGTCCTAGGGGAGGCCTCCGAAGCTTTCTTT.

The J gene is TRBJ2-7, the V gene TRBV5-4; 8 nucleotides align to TRBD1. The V and J ends lost 5 bases and 4 bases, in that order; junction bases with no gene match: 8. The CDR3 extends over 14 amino acids. Germline V gene sequence: CDR1 SGHNT, CDR2 YYREEE (reference sequence). The CDR3 DNA follows: TGTGCCAGCAGGAAGGACAGGGCTAGTTACGAGCAGTACTTC. It specifies CASRKDRASYEQYF.

This clonotype was seen ten or more times. The chain recombines TRBV20-1 with TRBJ1-1, with a possible D match to TRBD1 (6 bases). The V gene's germline CDR1 is DFQATT and CDR2 SNEGSKA (reference sequence). The CDR3 loop spans 14 amino acids. The CDR3 reads CRALSSTGNTEAFF. The CDR3 region has the DNA TGCAGGGCCCTGTCGTCGACAGGGAACACTGAAGCTTTCTTT.

This clonotype was observed at least ten times. This sequence joins TRBV5-1 and TRBJ2-4, with D possibly matching TRBD1 (5 bases). The CDR3 spans 13 residues. V lost 0 bases to trimming and J lost 9 bases, with 10 bases between them. Germline assignment: CDR1 SGHRS and CDR2 YFSETQ. The CDR3 DNA reads TGCGCCAGCAGCTTGGGTAGGGGTGGCATTCAGTACTTC. Encoded protein: CASSLGRGGIQYF.

J is TRBJ2-6 and V is TRBV27, with no clear D. This CDR3 has 15 amino acids. V was shortened by 6 bases and J by 1 base, with 10 bases between the two germline ends. CDR1 and CDR2 from the germline V gene are MNHEY and SMNVEV (reference sequence). The CDR3 coding sequence is TGTGCCAGCAGCCTGGTATTATCTGGGGCCAACGTCCTGACTTTC. It translates to CASSLVLSGANVLTF.

The chain couples TRBV7-2 to TRBJ2-1, with TRBD2 matching 9 bases. V was pared by 5 bases and J by 8 bases, with 10 bases of the junction left unmatched. Germline lookup yields CDR1 SGHTA and CDR2 FQGNSA. The CDR3 consists of 15 residues. CDR3 nucleotide sequence: TGTGCCAGCAGCCTAGTGGCTAGCGGGAACCATGAGCAGTTCTTC. Its protein is CASSLVASGNHEQFF.

This chain uses TRBV7-9 with TRBJ2-3, with TRBD2 identical over 7 bases. The junction had 5 bases not matched to a gene; V was cut back by 5 bases and J by 3 bases. CDR1 and CDR2 from the germline V gene are SEHNR and FQNEAQ (reference sequence). The CDR3 covers 14 residues. As DNA, the CDR3 is TGTGCCAGCAGCGAGGGGCGGGGGACAGATACGCAGTATTTT. As protein: CASSEGRGTDTQYF.

V is TRBV20-1 and J is TRBJ2-1; D remains unclear. This CDR3 contains 12 residues. V was shortened by 6 bases and J by 9 bases, with 15 bases between the two germline ends. Germline loops: CDR1 DFQATT, CDR2 SNEGSKA (reference sequence). CDR3 sequence (DNA): TGCAGTGCCCCACAGAATGTGGGTGAGCAGTTCTTC. Its protein is CSAPQNVGEQFF.